One and the same sample provided the 27 T cell receptor beta chains below, sequenced in a study of cytomegalovirus exposure and HLA in healthy donors. PCR employed 60 Vbeta and 13 Jbeta primers. Assay used: immunoSEQ multiplex PCR; TCRdb lists only in-frame clones, some missing. The profile covers more than 85,000 clones, with 70% to 80% appearing a single time and over 2% taken by the ten largest. Sequenced: PBMCs. Source of these receptors: a young man in good health and CMV-seronegative.

This clone was seen a few times. V gene TRBV5-1 combines with J gene TRBJ1-4; weak D call: TRBD1 (6 bases). The CDR3 length is 16 residues. The germline CDR1 and CDR2 sequences are SGHRS and YFSETQ. Trimming took off 2 bases at V and 0 bases at J, with 11 bases between the two ends. CDR3 coding DNA: TGCGCCAGCAGCTTCGACAGGTTTGCAACTAATGAAAAACTGTTTTTT. This gives the protein CASSFDRFATNEKLFF.

The V call is TRBV10-3, the J call TRBJ2-7; 11 nucleotides match TRBD1. Losses at the gene ends were 6 bases for V and 5 bases for J; bases not matched to a gene: 3. The CDR3 runs to 13 residues. CDR1 is ENHRY, CDR2 SYGVKD, per germline. The CDR3 reads CAIRGQGVDEQYF. The CDR3 DNA follows: TGTGCCATCAGGGGACAGGGGGTTGACGAGCAGTACTTC.

The chain employs TRBV6-6 and TRBJ2-2, with D tentatively TRBD1 (7 bases). The CDR3 contains 15 residues. The V end was cut by 7 bases, the J end by 7 bases, with 19 bases between. Germline CDR1 and CDR2: MNHNY and SVGAGI (reference sequence). The CDR3 coding sequence is TGTGCCAGCATCAACCGGGGGCAGGGGGTCGGGGAGCTGTTTTTT. As protein: CASINRGQGVGELFF.

The chain joins TRBV5-1 to TRBJ2-2, with a weak D call TRBD1 (6 bases). Trimming removed 2 bases at V and 6 bases at J, with 20 bases between. The germline V gene encodes CDR1 SGHRS and CDR2 YFSETQ. The CDR3 has 17 amino acids. The CDR3 loop reads CASSFVVTGGASGELFF. CDR3 bases: TGCGCCAGCAGCTTTGTCGTAACTGGGGGCGCGTCCGGGGAGCTGTTTTTT.

This chain connects TRBV6-6 to TRBJ1-4; D is unclear. Trimming took 5 bases from V and 5 from J, leaving 15 bases between them. Germline assignment: CDR1 MNHNY and CDR2 SVGAGI (reference sequence). The CDR3 runs to 15 residues. The CDR3 DNA sequence: TGTGCCAGCAGTACTCAAAGAAGTTCGAATGAAAAACTGTTTTTT. This gives the protein CASSTQRSSNEKLFF.

The chain combines TRBV7-2 with TRBJ2-1, with 10 bases matching TRBD2. The CDR3 totals 15 residues. Germline V gene data show CDR1 as SGHTA and CDR2 as FQGNSA. V dropped 5 bases and J dropped 5; count of bases not matched to a gene: 6. CDR3 amino acids: CASSRTSGTDNEQFF. The CDR3 DNA reads as TGTGCCAGCAGCCGTACTAGCGGGACTGACAATGAGCAGTTCTTC.

The V call is TRBV7-2, the J call TRBJ1-2; possibly TRBD1 for D (5 bases). Germline-derived CDR1 and CDR2 are SGHTA and FQGNSA. The CDR3 totals 16 residues. V was pared by 3 bases and J by 2 bases, with 16 bases between. This CDR3 reads CASSFWGRPTNYGYTF. As DNA, the CDR3 is TGTGCCAGCAGCTTTTGGGGCAGACCTACAAACTATGGCTACACCTTC.

This chain links TRBV15 with TRBJ2-3; 9 bases line up with TRBD1. Germline V CDR1 and CDR2: LNHNV, YYDKDF (reference sequence). CDR3 size: 15 residues. V dropped 5 bases and J dropped 4; count of bases not matched to a gene: 7. CDR3 region: CATSGQQGAADTQYF. The DNA of the CDR3 is TGTGCCACCAGCGGACAACAGGGGGCCGCAGATACGCAGTATTTT.

The chain uses TRBV19 and TRBJ2-6; 7 bases align to TRBD2. The length of the CDR3 is 14 residues. Per germline, CDR1 LNHDA and CDR2 SQIVND (reference sequence). Germline trimming cut 5 bases from V and 2 bases from J; bases unmatched to any gene: 0. CDR3 DNA sequence: TGTGCCAGTAGTGGGGGGGCTGGGGCCAACGTCCTGACTTTC. This sequence encodes CASSGGAGANVLTF.

J is TRBJ1-2 and V is TRBV6-5; D perhaps matches TRBD1 (6 bases). V was shortened by 8 bases and J by 2 bases, with 15 bases between the two germline ends. The CDR3 has 14 residues. Germline V gene lookup returns CDR1 MNHEY and CDR2 SVGAGI. CDR3 loop: CASRIGTLNYGYTF. The CDR3 region has the DNA TGTGCCAGCCGGATCGGGACACTGAACTATGGCTACACCTTC.

V gene TRBV25-1 combines with J gene TRBJ1-3; TRBD1 agrees at 7 bases. V shed 6 bases, J shed 0 bases, and the junction held 5 bases outside the gene matches. From germline, CDR1 is MGHDK and CDR2 SYGVNS. The CDR3 has 15 residues. The CDR3 reads CASSEDRISGNTIYF. In DNA, the CDR3 is TGTGCCAGCAGCGAGGACAGGATCTCTGGAAACACCATATATTTT. Complete variable domain (other parts from reference TRBV25-1 and TRBJ1-3): EADIYQTPRYLVIGTGKKITLECSQTMGHDKMYWYQQDPGMELHLIHYSYGVNSTEKGDLSSESTVSRIRTEHFPLTLESARPSHTSQYLCASSEDRISGNTIYFGEGSWLTVV.

The V call is TRBV13, the J call TRBJ2-5, with 10 bases that match TRBD2. CDR3 length: 16 residues. J lost 4 bases, V lost 1 base, and 6 bases had no gene match. Germline CDR1 reads PRHDT; CDR2 reads FYEKMQ (reference sequence). The DNA for the CDR3 is TGTGCCAGCAGCTTAGATAGCGGGAGGCCCACAGAGACCCAGTACTTC. This gives the protein CASSLDSGRPTETQYF.

The genes are TRBV4-1 and TRBJ2-2; the match to TRBD1 covers 11 bases. From germline, CDR1 is MGHRA and CDR2 YSYEKL. V was pared by 2 bases and J by 3 bases, with 5 bases of the junction left unmatched. The CDR3 is 17 amino acids. The CDR3 DNA is TGCGCCAGCAGCCAATTGCCGGGACAGGGGGACACCGGGGAGCTGTTTTTT. Protein sequence: CASSQLPGQGDTGELFF.

This clone was seen only a few times. The chain has TRBV14 and TRBJ2-5, with a weak D call TRBD2 (6 bases). Per germline, CDR1 SGHDN and CDR2 FVKESK. The CDR3 covers 16 residues. Trimming left V 0 bases short and J 2 bases short, with 13 bases between. CDR3 sequence (DNA): TGTGCCAGCAGCCAAGACCTCGGACTATTACAAGAGACCCAGTACTTC. Translation gives CASSQDLGLLQETQYF.

V gene TRBV11-3 combines with J gene TRBJ2-2; the D gene is possibly TRBD1 (5 bases). The germline V gene encodes CDR1 SGHNT and CDR2 YENEEA. The CDR3 is made up of 15 amino acids. Trimming shortened V by 0 bases and J by 1 base, and 6 bases separated the two germline ends. CDR3 sequence (DNA): TGTGCCAGCAGCTTAGAAGGGGTGAACACCGGGGAGCTGTTTTTT. Protein product: CASSLEGVNTGELFF.

This rearrangement joins TRBV28 to TRBJ1-2; D is unclear. Trimming took off 8 bases at V and 4 bases at J, with 8 bases between the two ends. Germline V CDR1 and CDR2: MDHEN, SYDVKM. The CDR3 contains 11 residues. CDR3: CASREPYGYTF. The CDR3 nucleotides read TGTGCCAGCCGGGAACCCTATGGCTACACCTTC.

This clone was found a few times. This chain links TRBV6-1 with TRBJ2-6, with D hard to call. Germline loops: CDR1 MNHNS, CDR2 SASEGT. Trimming cost V 2 bases and J 4 bases, with 9 bases left between them. The CDR3 contains 15 residues. For the CDR3, the DNA is TGTGCCAGCAGTGAATCCGAGGCCGGGGCCAACGTCCTGACTTTC. This encodes CASSESEAGANVLTF.

The gene calls are TRBV7-3 and TRBJ2-5; 8 bases line up with TRBD2. The germline V gene has CDR1 SGHTA and CDR2 FQGTGA. V lost 2 bases and J lost 2; bases outside the gene matches: 7. The CDR3 extends over 16 amino acids. This CDR3 reads CASSLGRSGTQETQYF. In DNA, the CDR3 is TGTGCCAGCAGCTTAGGTCGTAGCGGGACACAAGAGACCCAGTACTTC.

The chain has TRBV4-3 and TRBJ2-1; D possibly corresponds to TRBD2 (6 bases). CDR1 is LGHNA and CDR2 is YSLEER in the germline V gene. V lost 0 bases and J 0 bases, leaving 24 bases between the germline ends. The CDR3 extends over 21 amino acids. The CDR3 region is CASSQDRPRVEGHRSYNEQFF. CDR3 bases: TGCGCCAGCAGCCAAGATAGGCCAAGGGTGGAGGGCCACCGCTCCTACAATGAGCAGTTCTTC.

The chain links TRBV19 to TRBJ1-1; the match to TRBD1 covers 7 bases. V dropped 7 bases and J dropped 4; count of bases not matched to a gene: 12. Per germline, CDR1 LNHDA and CDR2 SQIVND (reference sequence). The CDR3 covers 15 residues. The CDR3 DNA follows: TGTGCCAGTATTAGGACAGGACCTTTATTCACTGAAGCTTTCTTT. This sequence encodes CASIRTGPLFTEAFF.

The rearrangement joins TRBV5-1 to TRBJ1-6; D possibly corresponds to TRBD1 (6 bases). This CDR3 is built from 16 residues. The V end lost 2 bases, the J end lost 8 bases, and 17 bases lay between the germline ends. CDR1 SGHRS and CDR2 YFSETQ come from the germline V gene. CDR3 amino acids: CASSLQGSGGDSPLHF. The CDR3 region has the DNA TGCGCCAGCAGCTTACAGGGCTCTGGGGGGGATTCACCCCTCCACTTT.

This rearrangement joins TRBV28 to TRBJ1-1, with TRBD1 matching over 8 bases. The germline CDR1 and CDR2 sequences are MDHEN and SYDVKM. Trimming took 2 bases from V and 0 from J; bases not matched to a gene: 8. The CDR3 spans 17 residues. CDR3 sequence: CASSLVLTGVMNTEAFF. The DNA of the CDR3 is TGTGCCAGCAGTTTAGTCCTGACAGGGGTTATGAACACTGAAGCTTTCTTT.

Here the CDR3 DNA reads TGCGCCAGCAGTGCACCATCAGCGGGAGATTCCACCGGGGAGCTGTTTTTT. It codes for CASSAPSAGDSTGELFF. This chain uses TRBV10-2 with TRBJ2-2; 8 bases match TRBD2. Germline assignment: CDR1 WSHSY and CDR2 SAAADI. V shed 4 bases and J 4 bases; nucleotides not matched to a gene: 11. The CDR3 sequence is 17 residues long.

This clone appeared a single time. This chain links TRBV7-3 with TRBJ2-1; D ambiguous. The CDR3 contains 11 residues. CDR1 is SGHTA, CDR2 FQGTGA, per germline. Trimming left V 1 base short and J 14 bases short, with 9 bases between. CDR3 amino acids: CASSLMGPKFF. The CDR3 bases are TGTGCCAGCAGCTTAATGGGCCCCAAGTTCTTC.

This chain uses TRBV7-9 with TRBJ1-1; the D is unclear. Germline CDR1 is SEHNR and CDR2 is FQNEAQ (reference sequence). V lost 5 bases to trimming and J lost 0 bases, with 10 bases between them. The CDR3 covers 14 residues. This chain's CDR3 is CASSPTDLNTEAFF. CDR3 DNA sequence: TGTGCCAGCAGCCCCACAGACCTGAACACTGAAGCTTTCTTT.

The chain links TRBV15 to TRBJ2-5, with 11 bases lining up with TRBD2. With V trimmed by 1 base and J by 1 base, 2 bases remained unmatched. The CDR3 spans 16 residues. The V gene's germline CDR1 is LNHNV and CDR2 YYDKDF (reference sequence). CDR3 nucleotide sequence: TGTGCCACCAGCAGAGGACTAGCGGGGATCCAAGAGACCCAGTACTTC. Translating it yields CATSRGLAGIQETQYF.

The chain carries TRBV5-1 and TRBJ2-2; possibly TRBD2 for D (6 bases). Germline V lookup: CDR1 SGHRS, CDR2 YFSETQ. The length of the CDR3 is 16 residues. Deletions cut 0 bases from V and 1 base from J, with 10 bases between. The CDR3 sequence: CASSLDPAGNTGELFF. CDR3 DNA: TGCGCCAGCAGCTTGGATCCAGCGGGGAACACCGGGGAGCTGTTTTTT.